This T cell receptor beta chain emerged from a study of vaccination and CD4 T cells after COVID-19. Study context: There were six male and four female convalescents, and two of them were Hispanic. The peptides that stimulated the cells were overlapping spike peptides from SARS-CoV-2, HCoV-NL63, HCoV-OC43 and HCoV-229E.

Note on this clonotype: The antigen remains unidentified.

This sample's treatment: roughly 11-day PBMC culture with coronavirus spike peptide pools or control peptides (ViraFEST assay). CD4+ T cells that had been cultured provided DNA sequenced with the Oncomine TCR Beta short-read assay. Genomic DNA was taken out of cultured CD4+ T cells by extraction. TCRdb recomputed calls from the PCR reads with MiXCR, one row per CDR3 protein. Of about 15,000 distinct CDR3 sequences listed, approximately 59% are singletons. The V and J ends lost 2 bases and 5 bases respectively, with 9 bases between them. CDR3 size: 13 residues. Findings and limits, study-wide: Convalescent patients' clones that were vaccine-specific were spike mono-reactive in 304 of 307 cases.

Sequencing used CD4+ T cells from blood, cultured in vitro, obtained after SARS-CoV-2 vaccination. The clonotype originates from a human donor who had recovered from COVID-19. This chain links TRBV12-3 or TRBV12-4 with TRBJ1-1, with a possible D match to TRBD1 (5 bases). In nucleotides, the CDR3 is TGTGCCAGCAGTTTATACGGGGGGACTGAAGCTTTCTTT. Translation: CASSLYGGTEAFF.